This T cell receptor (beta chain) originates from a study of blood T cell repertoires in COVID-19. The overall study: Acute and convalescent COVID-19 samples came from the United States, Italy and Spain. Sample material is recorded as cDNA or gDNA derived from T cells, B-cell-depleted T cells, or PBMCs.

Per the original methods: Nucleated cell counts were estimated from reference gene primer amplification. The method was immunoSEQ multiplex PCR; TCRdb's version includes in-frame clones alone and lacks a portion of them. Clone size and V and J calls were adopted from that table, with D and trimming inferred from the DNA. The sample includes over 150,000 clones, less than 90% seen only once; the top ten take 14%. Trimming at V came to 3 bases and at J to 3 bases, leaving 9 bases not matched to a gene. Germline CDR1 and CDR2: SQVTM and ANQGSEA. This CDR3 region has 15 residues. Sequencing was carried out using peripheral blood. The source is a man between 18 and 29 years old with active or convalescent COVID-19. The chain couples TRBV29-1 to TRBJ2-3, with 7 bases that match TRBD2. This CDR3 is CSVDGPAGVTDTQYF. The CDR3 bases are TGCAGCGTTGATGGCCCGGCGGGGGTTACAGATACGCAGTATTTT.